This TCR beta chain was documented in a study of CXCR3-negative and CXCR3-positive naive CD8 T cells. Whole-study results and caveats: Hydrophobicity was higher for TRB CDR3s found in CXCR3-positive naive cells than in CXCR3-negative naive cells. Comparably high diversity was seen in both naive subsets, and much lower diversity in memory CD8+ cells. Similar TRBV-TRBJ usage characterized naive CXCR3-negative and CXCR3-positive cells; memory cells differed.

CDR1 is MNHEY, CDR2 SVGAGI, per germline. This CDR3 spans 15 amino acids. Naive CD8+ T cells had a CD45RO-CCR7+CD27+CD95- phenotype. The TRB libraries of cDNA were built by UMI-labeled 5' RACE. TCRdb processed the 5' RACE reads again and assigns one entry to each CDR3 protein, with no DNA. This sample's table reports 120,000 to 150,000 distinct CDR3 sequences. Notes on this clonotype: What it binds is unknown.

The TCR originated in a human donor in good health. Some clones in this sample may be carry-over from other donors' samples. Sequenced: naive CXCR3+ CD8+ T cells from blood. Subset indicated: CD45RO-CCR7+CD27+CD95- naive CD8+ T cells expressing CXCR3 (TNR3+). This chain connects TRBV6-5 to TRBJ2-5; as DNA is missing, the TRBD2 call by TCRdb cannot be tested. The chain's CDR3 is CASSYGEGGLETQYF.